This T cell receptor (beta chain) was captured in a study of blood T cell repertoires in COVID-19. Generated by immunoSEQ multiplex PCR, the TCRdb table keeps only in-frame clones and is missing some. This sample has around 300,000 clones, with around 86% found just once. Per the germline V gene, CDR1 is MNHEY and CDR2 is SVGAGI. The CDR3 extends over 14 amino acids. The V segment lost 6 bases and the J segment 4 bases; nucleotides outside the gene matches: 6. The clonotype originates from a woman aged 40 to 55 who had recovered from COVID-19. Source material: peripheral blood. This chain joins TRBV6-5 and TRBJ1-1; 9 positions agree with TRBD1. The DNA for the CDR3 is TGTGCCAGCAGCCCCGACAGGGGGTTCACTGAAGCTTTCTTT. This sequence encodes CASSPDRGFTEAFF.